This TCR beta chain was captured in a study of cytomegalovirus exposure and HLA in healthy donors. The CDR3 contains 15 residues. CDR1 is SGHRS and CDR2 is YFSETQ in the germline V gene. Deletions cut 3 bases from V and 3 bases from J, with 14 bases between. With 60 Vbeta and 13 Jbeta primers, the PCR was carried out. Sequenced by immunoSEQ multiplex PCR; TCRdb stores in-frame clones only, minus some. Found here are fewer than 110,000 clones, 77% of them singletons; the top ten hold approximately 4.2%. The sequencing sample was made of PBMCs. The genes are TRBV5-1 and TRBJ2-3, with TRBD2 as a possible D gene (6 bases). The TCR sequence derives from a male donor in good health and CMV-seronegative. The CDR3 coding sequence is TGCGCCAGCAGCTCCGAGGGAGGAGGGACAGATACGCAGTATTTT. This codes for CASSSEGGGTDTQYF. The full variable domain, rest sourced from reference TRBV5-1 and TRBJ2-3, is KAGVTQTPRYLIKTRGQQVTLSCSPISGHRSVSWYQQTPGQGLQFLFEYFSETQRNKGNFPGRFSGRQFSNSRSEMNVSTLELGDSALYLCASSSEGGGTDTQYFGPGTRLTVL.